This record concerns one T cell receptor beta chain sequence. The antigen is unknown. This could be a read error, since a much larger clone is one nucleotide away. CDR1 and CDR2 from the germline V gene are SGHVS and FQNEAQ. CDR3 size: 17 residues. A single record per CDR3 protein comes from TCRdb applying MiXCR to the reads. Counted here are fewer than 950,000 distinct CDR3 sequences, about 33% occurring once; the ten biggest clones make up around 11%. The data are from a study of T cell repertoires in cytomegalovirus infection. The sequence was collected from a human donor in good health (CMV status not recorded). Some clones in this sample may be carry-over from other donors' samples. The sample was cultured CD8+ T cells from PBMCs, taken from culture after CMV antigen stimulation. V gene TRBV7-8 combines with J gene TRBJ2-2, with 8 bases lining up with TRBD2. CDR3 sequence: CASGFFPGLGVPGELFF. The CDR3 DNA sequence: TGTGCCAGCGGCTTCTTCCCGGGACTAGGAGTCCCCGGGGAGCTGTTTTTT.